Listed here is a single TCR beta chain. This sample is part of a study of blood T cells in healthy people across ages. Across the whole study: Template-switching capture recovered about one barcoded beta molecule per two T cells.

Together with a sample-barcoded 5' primer, a J-beta primer mix was included in a second PCR lasting about 6 to 12 cycles. A template-switch adaptor with 12 random nucleotides tagged each cDNA molecule. TCRdb re-called the 5' RACE reads with MiXCR, one entry per CDR3 protein. This table holds hundreds of thousands of distinct CDR3 sequences, around 43% found once. The CDR3 consists of 12 residues. V was cut by 6 bases and J by 8 bases, with 13 bases left in between. CDR1 and CDR2 from the germline V gene are SNHLY and FYNNEI. Sequencing was carried out using blood. The clonotype was recovered from a man in his 60s in good health. The gene calls are TRBV2 and TRBJ1-2; tentatively, D is TRBD1 (5 bases). CDR3 in DNA: TGTGCCAGCAGGAAAGTGGGGGAGGGCTACACCTTC. Protein product: CASRKVGEGYTF.